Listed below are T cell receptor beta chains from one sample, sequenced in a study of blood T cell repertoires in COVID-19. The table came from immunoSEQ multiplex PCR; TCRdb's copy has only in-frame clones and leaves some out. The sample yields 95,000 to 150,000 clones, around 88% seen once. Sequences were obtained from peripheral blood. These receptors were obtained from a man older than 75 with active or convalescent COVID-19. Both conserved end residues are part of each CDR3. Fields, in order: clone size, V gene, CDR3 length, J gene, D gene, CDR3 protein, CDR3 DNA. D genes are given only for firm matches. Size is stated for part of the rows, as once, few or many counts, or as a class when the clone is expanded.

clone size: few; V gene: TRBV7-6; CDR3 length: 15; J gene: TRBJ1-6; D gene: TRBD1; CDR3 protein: CASSIGQGNFSPLHF; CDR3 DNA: TGTGCCAGCAGCATTGGACAGGGGAATTTTTCACCCCTCCACTTT
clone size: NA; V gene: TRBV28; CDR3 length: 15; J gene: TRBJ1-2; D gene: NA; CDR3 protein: CASKEQGPSMEGYTF; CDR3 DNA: TGTGCCAGCAAGGAACAGGGACCCTCTATGGAGGGCTACACCTTC
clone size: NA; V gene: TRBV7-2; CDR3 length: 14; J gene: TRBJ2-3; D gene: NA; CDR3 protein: CASSSWASTDTQYF; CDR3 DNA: TGTGCCAGCAGCTCCTGGGCTAGCACAGATACGCAGTATTTT
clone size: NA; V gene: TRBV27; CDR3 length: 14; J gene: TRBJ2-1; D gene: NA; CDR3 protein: CASRSLRGYNEQFF; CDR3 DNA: TGTGCCAGCAGGAGCCTGCGGGGCTACAATGAGCAGTTCTTC
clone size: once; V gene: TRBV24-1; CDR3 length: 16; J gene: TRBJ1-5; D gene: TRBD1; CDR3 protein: CATSDSRTGSSQPQHF; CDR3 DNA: TGTGCCACCAGTGATTCCAGGACAGGGAGCAGTCAGCCCCAGCATTTT
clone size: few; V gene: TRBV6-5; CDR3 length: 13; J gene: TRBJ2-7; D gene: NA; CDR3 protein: CASSYRSSYEQYF; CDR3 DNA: TGTGCCAGCAGTTACCGGAGCTCCTACGAGCAGTACTTC
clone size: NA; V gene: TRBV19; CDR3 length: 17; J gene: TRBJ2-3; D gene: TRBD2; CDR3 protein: CASSPSGLAGGTNTQYF; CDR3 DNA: TGTGCCAGTAGTCCCTCGGGACTAGCGGGGGGTACAAATACGCAGTATTTT
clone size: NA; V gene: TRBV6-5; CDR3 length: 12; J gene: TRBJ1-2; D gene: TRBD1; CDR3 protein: CASSSQGGGYTF; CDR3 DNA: TGTGCCAGCAGTTCACAGGGGGGTGGCTACACCTTC
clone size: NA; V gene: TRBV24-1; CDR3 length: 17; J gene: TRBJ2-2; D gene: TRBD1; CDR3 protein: CATSDLYWTGNAGELFF; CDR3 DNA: TGTGCCACCAGTGATTTATACTGGACAGGGAATGCCGGGGAGCTGTTTTTT
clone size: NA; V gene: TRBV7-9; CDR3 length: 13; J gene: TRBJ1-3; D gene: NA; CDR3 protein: CASSPSSGNTIYF; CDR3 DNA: TGTGCCAGCAGCCCTAGCTCTGGAAACACCATATATTTT
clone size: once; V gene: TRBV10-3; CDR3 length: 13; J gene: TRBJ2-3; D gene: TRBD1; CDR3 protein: CATGDRSTDTQYF; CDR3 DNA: TGTGCCACCGGGGACAGATCCACAGATACGCAGTATTTT
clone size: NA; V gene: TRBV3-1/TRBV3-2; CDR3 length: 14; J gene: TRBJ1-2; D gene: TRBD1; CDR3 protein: CASSARDRGPGYTF; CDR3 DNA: TGTGCCAGCAGCGCCCGGGACAGGGGGCCTGGCTACACCTTC
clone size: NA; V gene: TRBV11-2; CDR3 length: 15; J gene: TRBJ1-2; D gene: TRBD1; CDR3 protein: CASSIRTGVGYGYTF; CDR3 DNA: TGTGCCAGCAGCATAAGGACAGGGGTCGGGTATGGCTACACCTTC
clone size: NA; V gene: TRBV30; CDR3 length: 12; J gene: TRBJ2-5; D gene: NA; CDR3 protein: CAGSGLEETQYF; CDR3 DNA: TGTGCCGGCAGTGGGTTAGAAGAGACCCAGTACTTC
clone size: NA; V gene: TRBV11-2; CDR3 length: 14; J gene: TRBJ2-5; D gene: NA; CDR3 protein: CASSLDGGGGTQYF; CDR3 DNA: TGTGCCAGCAGCTTAGATGGGGGAGGCGGGACCCAGTACTTC
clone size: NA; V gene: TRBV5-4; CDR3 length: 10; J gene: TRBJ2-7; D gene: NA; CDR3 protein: CASSTYEQYF; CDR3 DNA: TGTGCCAGCAGCACTTACGAGCAGTACTTC
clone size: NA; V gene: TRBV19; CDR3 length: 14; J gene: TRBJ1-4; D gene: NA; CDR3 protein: CASSPGTLGEKLFF; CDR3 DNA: TGTGCCAGTAGTCCCGGGACTCTGGGCGAAAAACTGTTTTTT
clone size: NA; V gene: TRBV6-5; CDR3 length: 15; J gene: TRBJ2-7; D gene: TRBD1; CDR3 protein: CASSSHGTGFNEQYF; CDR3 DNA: TGTGCCAGCAGTTCCCATGGGACAGGGTTCAACGAGCAGTACTTC
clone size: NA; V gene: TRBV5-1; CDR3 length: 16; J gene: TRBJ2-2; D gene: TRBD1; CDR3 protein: CASSPQAQGATGELFF; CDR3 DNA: TGCGCCAGCAGCCCCCAGGCCCAGGGGGCAACCGGGGAGCTGTTTTTT
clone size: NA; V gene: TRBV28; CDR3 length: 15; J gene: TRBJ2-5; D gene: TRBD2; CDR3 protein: CASRPMGGSQETQYF; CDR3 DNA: TGTGCCAGCAGGCCCATGGGAGGGTCCCAAGAGACCCAGTACTTC
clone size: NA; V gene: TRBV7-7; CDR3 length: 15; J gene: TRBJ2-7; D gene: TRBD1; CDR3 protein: CASSLSQGASYEQYF; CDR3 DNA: TGTGCCAGCAGCTTGAGTCAGGGGGCTAGTTACGAGCAGTACTTC
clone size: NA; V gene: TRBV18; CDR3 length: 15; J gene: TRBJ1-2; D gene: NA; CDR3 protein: CASSPEQVSGSGYTF; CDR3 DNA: TGTGCCAGCTCACCAGAACAGGTATCGGGTTCTGGCTACACCTTC
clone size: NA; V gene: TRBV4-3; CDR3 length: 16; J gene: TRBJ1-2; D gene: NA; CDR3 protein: CASSQEPGGALYGYTF; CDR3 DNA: TGCGCCAGCAGCCAAGAGCCTGGGGGCGCACTCTATGGCTACACCTTC
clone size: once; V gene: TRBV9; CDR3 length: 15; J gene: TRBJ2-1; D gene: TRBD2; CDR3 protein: CASSVARGAYNEQFF; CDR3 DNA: TGTGCCAGCAGCGTAGCCCGGGGGGCCTACAATGAGCAGTTCTTC
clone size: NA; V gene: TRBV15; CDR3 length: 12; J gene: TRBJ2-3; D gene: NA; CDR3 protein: CATSTRADTQYF; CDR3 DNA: TGTGCCACCAGCACCAGGGCCGATACGCAGTATTTT
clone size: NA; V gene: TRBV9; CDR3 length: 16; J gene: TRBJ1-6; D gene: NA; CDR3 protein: CASSVAPAGLYSPLHF; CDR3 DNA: TGTGCCAGCAGCGTAGCCCCAGCGGGGTTATATTCACCCCTCCACTTT
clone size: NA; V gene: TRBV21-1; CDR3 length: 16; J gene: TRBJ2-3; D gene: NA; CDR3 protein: CASRSRGGGRTDTQYF; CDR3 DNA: TGTGCCAGCAGGTCCAGGGGCGGGGGGCGCACAGATACGCAGTATTTT
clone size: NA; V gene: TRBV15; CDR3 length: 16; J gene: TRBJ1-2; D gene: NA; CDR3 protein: CATSRDRTDTVYGYTF; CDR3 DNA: TGTGCCACCAGCAGAGATAGAACTGATACAGTTTATGGCTACACCTTC
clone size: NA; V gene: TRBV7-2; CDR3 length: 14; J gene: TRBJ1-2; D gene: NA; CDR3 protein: CASSLEHGGYGYTF; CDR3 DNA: TGTGCCAGCAGCTTAGAACATGGCGGGTATGGCTACACCTTC
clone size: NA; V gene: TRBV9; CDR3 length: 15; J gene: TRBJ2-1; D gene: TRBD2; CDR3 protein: CASSLGLGSYNEQFF; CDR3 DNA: TGTGCCAGCAGCCTCGGACTAGGGTCCTACAATGAGCAGTTCTTC
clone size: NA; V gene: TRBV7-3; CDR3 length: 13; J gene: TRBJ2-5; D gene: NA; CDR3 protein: CASSPTSGETQYF; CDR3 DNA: TGTGCCAGCAGCCCAACCAGCGGGGAGACCCAGTACTTC
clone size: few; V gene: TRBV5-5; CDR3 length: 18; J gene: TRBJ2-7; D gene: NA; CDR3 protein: CASSLGSIMFRSLYEQYF; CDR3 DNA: TGTGCCAGCAGCTTGGGCTCAATTATGTTCAGATCCCTCTACGAGCAGTACTTC
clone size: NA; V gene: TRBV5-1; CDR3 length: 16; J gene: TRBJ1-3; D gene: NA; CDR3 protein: CASSLISGSSGNTIYF; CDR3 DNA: TGCGCCAGCAGCTTGATTTCCGGGAGCTCTGGAAACACCATATATTTT
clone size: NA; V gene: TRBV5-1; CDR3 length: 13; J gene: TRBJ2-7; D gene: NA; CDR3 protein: CASSLESGGEQYF; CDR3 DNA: TGCGCCAGCAGCTTGGAATCAGGTGGGGAGCAGTACTTC
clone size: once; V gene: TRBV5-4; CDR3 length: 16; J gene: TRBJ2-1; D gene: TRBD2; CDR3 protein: CASSPGTSGVSNEQFF; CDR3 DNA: TGTGCCAGCAGCCCTGGGACTAGCGGGGTTTCTAATGAGCAGTTCTTC
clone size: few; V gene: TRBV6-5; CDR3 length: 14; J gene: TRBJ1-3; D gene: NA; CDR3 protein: CASSYEYSGNTIYF; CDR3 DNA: TGTGCCAGCAGTTACGAGTACTCTGGAAACACCATATATTTT
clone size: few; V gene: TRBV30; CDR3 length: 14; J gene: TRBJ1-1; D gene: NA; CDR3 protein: CAWSSGQPNTEAFF; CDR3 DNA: TGTGCCTGGAGCTCAGGGCAGCCGAACACTGAAGCTTTCTTT